The clone carrying this TCR beta chain turned up a few times. Its matching antigen is unknown. This sample was taken from a study of CD8+ T cells in alopecia areata. Study-wide background: Among treated patients, oral tofacitinib was administered at 5 to 10 mg twice daily. Study-level findings and limits: For lesional scalp, especially alopecia totalis/universalis, clonality was higher than in normal scalp. Clarity of TCR sharing across patients fell short of that in mice, possibly HLA-related.

Reverse transcribed after extraction, RNA yielded cDNA as the sequencing template. Produced via immunoSEQ multiplex PCR; TCRdb's table is partial and in-frame only. The table lists roughly 13,000 clones, under 65% of them singletons. Alopecia areata patients gave lesional scalp punch biopsies and peripheral blood samples. The material was skin, obtained at week 0. The receptor was derived from a human donor with alopecia areata.

CDR3 protein: CASSHTGGGAAYEQYF. CDR3 nucleotide sequence: TGTGCCAGCAGCCACACGGGCGGGGGGGCCGCATACGAGCAGTACTTC. This chain links TRBV14 with TRBJ2-7; the match to TRBD2 covers 9 bases. This CDR3 has 16 residues. The germline V gene encodes CDR1 SGHDN and CDR2 FVKESK. V was clipped by 3 bases and J by 4 bases; unmatched bases: 10. Using reference TRBV14 and TRBJ2-7 for the parts outside the CDR3, the full variable domain is EAGVTQFPSHSVIEKGQTVTLRCDPISGHDNLYWYRRVMGKEIKFLLHFVKESKQDESGMPNNRFLAERTGGTYSTLKVQPAELEDSGVYFCASSHTGGGAAYEQYFGPGTRLTVT.